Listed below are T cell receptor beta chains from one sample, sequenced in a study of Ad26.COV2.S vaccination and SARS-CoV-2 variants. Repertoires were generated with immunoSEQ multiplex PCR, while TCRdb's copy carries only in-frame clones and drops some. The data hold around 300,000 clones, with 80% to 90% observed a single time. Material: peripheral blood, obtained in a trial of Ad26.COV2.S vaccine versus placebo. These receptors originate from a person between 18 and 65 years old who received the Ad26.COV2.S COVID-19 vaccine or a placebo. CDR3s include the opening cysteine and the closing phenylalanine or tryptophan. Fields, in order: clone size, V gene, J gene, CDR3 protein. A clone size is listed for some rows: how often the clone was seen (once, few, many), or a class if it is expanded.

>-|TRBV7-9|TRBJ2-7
CASSLADRLGTGEQYF
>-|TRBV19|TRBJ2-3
CASSPGFAFTDTQYF
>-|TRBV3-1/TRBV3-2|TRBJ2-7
CASSHDRGKNEQYF
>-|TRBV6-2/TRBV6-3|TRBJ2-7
CASSRSSYEQYF
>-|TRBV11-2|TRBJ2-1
CASSPSPPSTAYNEQFF
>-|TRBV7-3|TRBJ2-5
CASSSGGVQETQYF
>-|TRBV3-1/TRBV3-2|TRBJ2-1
CASSQDRLVFEQFF
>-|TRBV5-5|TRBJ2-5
CASSLVGGVQETQYF
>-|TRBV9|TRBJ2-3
CASSFQGDTQYF
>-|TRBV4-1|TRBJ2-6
CASSQDRVGTGANVLTF
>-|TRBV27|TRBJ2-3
CASSRLPGPGADTQYF
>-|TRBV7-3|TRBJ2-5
CASSLYGSQETQYF
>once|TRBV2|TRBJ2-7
CASSDSVAYEQYF
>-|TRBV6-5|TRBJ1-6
CASSYSKSIGSPLHF
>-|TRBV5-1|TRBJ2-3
CASSFAGRKTDTQYF
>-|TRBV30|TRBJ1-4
CAWSVRQGSEKLFF
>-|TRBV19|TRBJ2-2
CAAGVNTGELFF
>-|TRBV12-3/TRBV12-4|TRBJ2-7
CASSFYGYEQYF
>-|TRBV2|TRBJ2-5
CASRRETQYF
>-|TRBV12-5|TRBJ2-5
CASGFSGEETQYF
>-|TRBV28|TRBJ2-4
CASSLFVSDFKTKNIQYF
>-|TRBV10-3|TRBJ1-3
CAITHTSPGLGSGNTIYF
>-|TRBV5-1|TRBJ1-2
CASSRDSDYGYTF
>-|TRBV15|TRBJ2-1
CATSRIGQGYNEQFF
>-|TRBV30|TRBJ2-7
CAWNSGTVVYEQYF
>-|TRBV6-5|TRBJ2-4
CASSSRPLAKNIQYF
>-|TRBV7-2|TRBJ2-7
CASSLVGGIHEQYF
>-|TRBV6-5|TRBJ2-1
CASSLAGGAYNEQFF
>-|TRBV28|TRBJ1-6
CASSSRNPGPLHF
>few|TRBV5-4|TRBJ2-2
CASSPDSSNTGELFF
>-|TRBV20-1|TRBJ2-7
CSASQGGFYEQYF
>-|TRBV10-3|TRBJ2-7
CAIRQGLGYEQYF
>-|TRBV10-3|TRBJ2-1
CAISEANGNEQFF
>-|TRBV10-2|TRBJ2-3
CASSESRGRTDTQYF
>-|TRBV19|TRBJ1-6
CASSTGAYSPLHF
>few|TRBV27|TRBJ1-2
CASSLDRFGGYTF
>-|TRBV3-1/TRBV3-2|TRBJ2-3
CASSETASDTQYF
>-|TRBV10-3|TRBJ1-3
CAISPVGNTIYF
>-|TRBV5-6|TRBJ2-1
CASSLPGTNDNEQFF
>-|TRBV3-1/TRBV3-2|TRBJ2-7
CASSQLAANYEQYF
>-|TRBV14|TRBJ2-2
CASRAGTHTTNTGELFF
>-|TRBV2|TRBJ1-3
CASATGGATGNTIYF
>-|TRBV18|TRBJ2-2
CASSPAMSSNTGELFF
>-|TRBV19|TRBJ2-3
CASSIGTNTDTQYF
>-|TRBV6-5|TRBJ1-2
CASTSSATYGYTF
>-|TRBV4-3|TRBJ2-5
CASSQAYSWGETQYF
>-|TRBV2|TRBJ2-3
CASSGSSGGVDTQYF
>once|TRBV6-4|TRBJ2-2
CASMAGTSGGRVTGELFF
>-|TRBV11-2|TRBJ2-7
CASSQSFYEQYF
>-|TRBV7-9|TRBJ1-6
CASSLVAGWNSPLHF